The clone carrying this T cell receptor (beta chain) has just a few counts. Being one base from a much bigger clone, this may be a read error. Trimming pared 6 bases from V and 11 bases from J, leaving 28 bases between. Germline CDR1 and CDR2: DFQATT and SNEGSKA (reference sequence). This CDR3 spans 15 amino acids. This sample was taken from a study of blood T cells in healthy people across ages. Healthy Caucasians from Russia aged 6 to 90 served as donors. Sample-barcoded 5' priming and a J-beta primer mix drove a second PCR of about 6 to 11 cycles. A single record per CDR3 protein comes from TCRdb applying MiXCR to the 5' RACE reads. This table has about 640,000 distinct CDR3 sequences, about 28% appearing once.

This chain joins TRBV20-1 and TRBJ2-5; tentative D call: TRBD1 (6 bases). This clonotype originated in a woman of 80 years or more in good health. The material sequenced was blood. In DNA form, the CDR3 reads TGCAGTGCGACTGGACCGGGACAAGACTACAATGAGCAGTACTTC. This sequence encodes CSATGPGQDYNEQYF.